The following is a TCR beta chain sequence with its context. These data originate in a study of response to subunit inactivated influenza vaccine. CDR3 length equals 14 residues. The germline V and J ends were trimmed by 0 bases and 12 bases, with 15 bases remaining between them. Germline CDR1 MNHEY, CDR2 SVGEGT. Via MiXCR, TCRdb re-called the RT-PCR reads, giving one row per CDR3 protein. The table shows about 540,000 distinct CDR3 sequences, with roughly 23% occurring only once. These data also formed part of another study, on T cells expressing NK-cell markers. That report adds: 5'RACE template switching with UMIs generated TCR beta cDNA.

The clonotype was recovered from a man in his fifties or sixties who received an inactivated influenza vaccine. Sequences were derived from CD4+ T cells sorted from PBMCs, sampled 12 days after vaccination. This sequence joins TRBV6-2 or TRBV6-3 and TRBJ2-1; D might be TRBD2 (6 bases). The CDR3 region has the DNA TGTGCCAGCAGTTACTCGGCCCCGGGACTGGTGCAGTTCTTC. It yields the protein CASSYSAPGLVQFF.